This T cell receptor beta chain is drawn from a study of blood T cell repertoires in COVID-19. Overall study: Italy, Spain and the United States were the sources of the convalescent and acute COVID-19 samples. Nucleic acid was either cDNA or gDNA, and it came from T cells, B-cell-depleted T cells, or PBMCs.

The CDR3 consists of 13 residues. Germline V gene sequence: CDR1 LNHDA, CDR2 SQIVND (reference sequence). V was clipped by 8 bases and J by 8 bases; unmatched bases: 10. Repertoires were generated with immunoSEQ multiplex PCR, while TCRdb's copy carries only in-frame clones and drops some. This sample has about 160,000 clones, with around 80% found just once. This chain uses TRBV19 with TRBJ1-1, with 8 bases fitting TRBD1. Source material: PBMCs or T cells enriched from blood (not recorded which). The clonotype was recovered from a middle-aged man who had recovered from COVID-19. The chain's CDR3 is CASQGAIRGEAFF. In DNA form, the CDR3 reads TGTGCCAGTCAGGGGGCGATTAGGGGAGAAGCTTTCTTT.